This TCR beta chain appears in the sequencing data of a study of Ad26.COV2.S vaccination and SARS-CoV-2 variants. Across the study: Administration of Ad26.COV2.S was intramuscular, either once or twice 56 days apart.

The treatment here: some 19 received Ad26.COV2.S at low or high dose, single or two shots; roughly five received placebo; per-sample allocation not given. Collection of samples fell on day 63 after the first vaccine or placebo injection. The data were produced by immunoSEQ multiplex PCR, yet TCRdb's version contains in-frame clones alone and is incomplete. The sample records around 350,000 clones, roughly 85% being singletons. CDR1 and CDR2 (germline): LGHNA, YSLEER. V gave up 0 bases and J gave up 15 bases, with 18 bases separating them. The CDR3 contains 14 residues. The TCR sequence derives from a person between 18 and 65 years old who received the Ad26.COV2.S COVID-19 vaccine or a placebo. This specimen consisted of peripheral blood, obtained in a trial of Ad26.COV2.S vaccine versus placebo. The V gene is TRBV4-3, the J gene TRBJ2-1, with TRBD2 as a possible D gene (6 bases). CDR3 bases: TGCGCCAGCAGCCAAGATCGGACGGGAGTTCGGGGGTTCTTC. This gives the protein CASSQDRTGVRGFF.